This passage covers 14 T cell receptor beta chains from one sample sequenced in a study of control samples from healthy donors and cancer patients. Only in-frame clones appear in the TCRdb table, and some are missing; sequencing was by immunoSEQ multiplex PCR. This repertoire shows 84,000 or so clones, roughly nine tenths found once; its top ten account for 15% to 19%. Sequencing was performed on blood. The receptors come from a man in his thirties or forties in good health.

The chain joins TRBV5-4 to TRBJ1-1, with D hard to call. The CDR3 spans 12 residues. V lost 4 bases, J lost 8 bases, and 12 bases lay in between. CDR1 and CDR2 (germline): SGHNT, YYREEE (reference sequence). In nucleotides, the CDR3 is TGTGCCAGCAGCGCGCTAGGCGGGGAAGCTTTCTTT. Translating it yields CASSALGGEAFF.

The J gene is TRBJ2-1, the V gene TRBV4-3, with 9 bases lining up with TRBD2. The J segment lost 5 bases and the V segment lost 3 bases, leaving 8 bases of the junction unmatched. The CDR3 length is 16 residues. From germline, CDR1 is LGHNA and CDR2 YSLEER. The DNA of the CDR3 is TGCGCCAGCAGCCAGGACCATAGCGGGGGCAACAATGAGCAGTTCTTC. As protein: CASSQDHSGGNNEQFF.

The rearrangement links TRBV2 to TRBJ1-1; a possible D gene is TRBD1 (6 bases). V lost 6 bases to trimming and J lost 7 bases, with 15 bases between them. Germline CDR1 is SNHLY and CDR2 is FYNNEI. The CDR3 is made up of 13 amino acids. The CDR3 DNA follows: TGTGCCAGCAGGCCATTTACAGGGAGTGAAGCTTTCTTT. As protein: CASRPFTGSEAFF.

V usage is TRBV24-1 and J usage is TRBJ1-2, with a possible D match to TRBD1 (5 bases). Germline V CDR1 and CDR2: KGHDR, SFDVKD. The V end lost 10 bases, the J end lost 10 bases, and 15 bases lay between the germline ends. This CDR3 spans 11 amino acids. The CDR3 sequence: CATGTEKDYTF. The CDR3 nucleotides read TGTGCCACTGGGACCGAGAAAGACTACACCTTC.

This clone was picked up one time. This sequence joins TRBV13 and TRBJ2-7; D is possibly TRBD1 (6 bases). Germline CDR1 reads PRHDT; CDR2 reads FYEKMQ (reference sequence). The V end was cut by 5 bases, the J end by 2 bases, with 19 bases between. The CDR3 loop spans 16 amino acids. The CDR3 coding sequence is TGTGCCAGCAGCCGACAAGGGGCAGGGGCGACCTACGAGCAGTACTTC. Translated: CASSRQGAGATYEQYF.

This clone was detected only a few times. V gene TRBV9 combines with J gene TRBJ2-7; 11 nucleotides agree with TRBD2. CDR1 and CDR2 (germline): SGDLS, YYNGEE. CDR3 length: 17 amino acids. With V trimmed by 3 bases and J by 4 bases, 12 bases remained unmatched. Here the CDR3 DNA reads TGTGCCAGCAGCGCCGGATCGGGACTAGCGGCGGATTACGAGCAGTACTTC. It codes for CASSAGSGLAADYEQYF. Full variable domain (rest looked up from reference TRBV9 and TRBJ2-7): DSGVTQTPKHLITATGQRVTLRCSPRSGDLSVYWYQQSLDQGLQFLIQYYNGEERAKGNILERFSAQQFPDLHSELNLSSLELGDSALYFCASSAGSGLAADYEQYFGPGTRLTVT.

The V and J genes are TRBV4-2 and TRBJ2-5, with a possible D match to TRBD2 (7 bases). The germline CDR1 and CDR2 sequences are LGHNA and YNFKEQ. CDR3 length: 15 amino acids. The V end was cut by 4 bases, the J end by 5 bases, with 17 bases between. This CDR3 is CASSRAWGGAETQYF. Written as DNA, the CDR3 is TGTGCCAGCAGCCGGGCTTGGGGGGGCGCGGAGACCCAGTACTTC.

This clone was recorded once. CDR3 residues: CASSGPLANYGYTF. In DNA, the CDR3 is TGTGCCAGCAGCGGGCCCCTGGCTAACTATGGCTACACCTTC. The V gene is TRBV7-9, the J gene TRBJ1-2; D remains unclear. Germline CDR1 is SEHNR and CDR2 is FQNEAQ (reference sequence). The CDR3 runs to 14 residues. Trimming removed 5 bases at V and 0 bases at J, with 10 bases between.

V usage is TRBV6-2 or TRBV6-3 and J usage is TRBJ1-1; 8 positions match TRBD1. The CDR3 runs 15 residues. CDR1 is MNHEY, CDR2 SVGEGT, per germline. V was clipped by 2 bases and J by 4 bases; unmatched bases: 6. CDR3 in amino acids: CASSYGGTGGTEAFF. The CDR3 coding sequence is TGTGCCAGCAGTTACGGAGGAACAGGGGGCACTGAAGCTTTCTTT.

The chain uses TRBV27 and TRBJ2-2, with 7 positions matching TRBD1. V was pared by 8 bases and J by 4 bases, with 10 bases of the junction left unmatched. In germline, CDR1 is MNHEY, CDR2 SMNVEV (reference sequence). This CDR3 has 15 amino acids. CDR3 loop: CASSFPGQPTGELFF. The DNA of the CDR3 is TGTGCCAGCTCATTTCCGGGACAGCCCACCGGGGAGCTGTTTTTT.

The genes are TRBV5-1 and TRBJ1-5; D not resolved. Germline V lookup: CDR1 SGHRS, CDR2 YFSETQ. This CDR3 has 13 residues. Deletions cut 0 bases from V and 6 bases from J, with 7 bases between. The CDR3 loop is CASSLDLAQPQHF. CDR3 nucleotides: TGCGCCAGCAGCTTGGATTTGGCTCAGCCCCAGCATTTT.

The CDR3 DNA sequence: TGTGCCAGCAAAGGTTTCACCTACGAGCAGTACTTC. It codes for CASKGFTYEQYF. V is TRBV14 and J is TRBJ2-7, with no clear D. Germline CDR1 is SGHDN and CDR2 is FVKESK. There are 12 residues in the CDR3. V lost 7 bases, J lost 2 bases, and 9 bases lay in between.

The V and J genes are TRBV19 and TRBJ2-2; D is uncertain. The CDR3 spans 15 residues. The V end was cut by 3 bases, the J end by 3 bases, with 11 bases between. Germline V gene sequence: CDR1 LNHDA, CDR2 SQIVND (reference sequence). CDR3 in DNA: TGTGCCAGTAGTATCCCCACGGAATACACCGGGGAGCTGTTTTTT. It codes for CASSIPTEYTGELFF.

The CDR3 nucleotides read TGTGCCAGCAGCTTGAGAGCAGGCACAGATACGCAGTATTTT. This gives the protein CASSLRAGTDTQYF. This chain joins TRBV7-9 and TRBJ2-3; D is unresolved. The CDR3 is 14 amino acids. Trimming pared 3 bases from V and 1 base from J, leaving 8 bases between. Germline loops: CDR1 SEHNR, CDR2 FQNEAQ (reference sequence).